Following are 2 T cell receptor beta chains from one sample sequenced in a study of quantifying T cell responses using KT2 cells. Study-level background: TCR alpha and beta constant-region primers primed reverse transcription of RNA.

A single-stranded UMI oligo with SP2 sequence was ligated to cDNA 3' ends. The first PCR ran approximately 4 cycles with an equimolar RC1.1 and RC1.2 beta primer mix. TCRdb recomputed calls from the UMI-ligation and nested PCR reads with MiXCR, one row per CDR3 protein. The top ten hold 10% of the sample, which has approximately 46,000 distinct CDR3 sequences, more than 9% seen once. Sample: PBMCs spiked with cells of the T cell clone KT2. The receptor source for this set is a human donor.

CDR3 loop: CASSLTGGPTNYGYTF. The CDR3 DNA reads TGTGCCAGCAGTTTAACCGGGGGCCCTACTAACTATGGCTACACCTTC. This chain uses TRBV12-3 or TRBV12-4 with TRBJ1-2; D perhaps matches TRBD1 (6 bases). V lost 2 bases and J 0 bases, leaving 13 bases between the germline ends. CDR3 length: 16 residues.

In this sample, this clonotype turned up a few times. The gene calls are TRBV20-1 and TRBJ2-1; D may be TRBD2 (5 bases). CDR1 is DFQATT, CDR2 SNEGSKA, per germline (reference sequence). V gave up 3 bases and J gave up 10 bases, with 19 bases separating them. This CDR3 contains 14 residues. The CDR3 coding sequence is TGCAGTGCTAGGCCCTACCTAGGGAGCTCCGAGCAGTTCTTC. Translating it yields CSARPYLGSSEQFF.